These 22 T cell receptor beta chains were all obtained from the same sample, sequenced in a study of blood T cells in healthy people across ages. The authors ran a second PCR of about 7 to 11 cycles using a sample-barcoded 5' primer and a J-beta primer mix. TCRdb reprocessed the 5' RACE reads via MiXCR and lists one record per CDR3 protein. The sample has more than 1,400,000 distinct CDR3 sequences, 35% to 45% seen once. The sample consisted of blood. Receptor source: a woman aged 18-29 years in good health.

This chain joins TRBV27 and TRBJ2-1, with D possibly being TRBD1 or TRBD2 (5 bases each). V lost 5 bases, J lost 5 bases, and 13 bases lay in between. This CDR3 contains 14 residues. The germline V gene encodes CDR1 MNHEY and CDR2 SMNVEV (reference sequence). CDR3 DNA: TGTGCCAGCAGTGACTGGGGACCCAACAATGAGCAGTTCTTC. It codes for CASSDWGPNNEQFF.

The J gene is TRBJ2-4, the V gene TRBV9; 14 bases are shared with TRBD2. V lost 4 bases, J lost 13 bases, and 16 bases stayed unmatched. Germline CDR1 and CDR2: SGDLS and YYNGEE. The CDR3 totals 17 residues. CDR3 sequence (DNA): TGTGCCAGCAGCAACGGACTAGCGGGGGGCAACGACAATGAGCAGTACTTC. It specifies CASSNGLAGGNDNEQYF.

This clonotype was detected only a few times. The V gene is TRBV21-1, the J gene TRBJ2-3; TRBD1, the D gene given by the table, was not confirmed from the DNA. TRBV21-1 is a listed pseudogene. The CDR3 consists of 14 residues. The CDR3 loop reads CASLAGGPTDTQYF. CDR3 DNA sequence: TGTGCCAGCCTCGCAGGGGGTCCGACAGATACGCAGTATTTT.

The chain joins TRBV29-1 to TRBJ1-1; D gene uncertain. Germline V gene sequence: CDR1 SQVTM, CDR2 ANQGSEA. This CDR3 contains 13 residues. V dropped 7 bases and J dropped 0 bases, with 12 bases sitting between them. CDR3 loop: CSAVPGLNTEAFF. Here the CDR3 DNA reads TGCAGCGCGGTGCCGGGTTTGAACACTGAAGCTTTCTTT. Looking up the rest from reference TRBV29-1 and TRBJ1-1 gives the full variable domain: SAVISQKPSRDICQRGTSLTIQCQVDSQVTMMFWYRQQPGQSLTLIATANQGSEATYESGFVIDKFPISRPNLTFSTLTVSNMSPEDSSIYLCSAVPGLNTEAFFGQGTRLTVV.

This chain uses TRBV18 with TRBJ2-7; D perhaps matches TRBD2 (6 bases). CDR3 length equals 14 residues. Germline CDR1 and CDR2: KGHSH and LQKENI. Trimming cost V 5 bases and J 2 bases, with 13 bases left between them. CDR3 residues: CASSEGLLPYEQYF. DNA for the CDR3: TGTGCCAGCTCAGAGGGACTCCTTCCCTACGAGCAGTACTTC.

The chain is built from TRBV7-2 and TRBJ2-5, with TRBD2 matching 8 bases. There are 14 residues in the CDR3. From germline, CDR1 is SGHTA and CDR2 FQGNSA. V gave up 6 bases and J gave up 5 bases; unmatched junction bases: 8. CDR3 sequence (DNA): TGTGCCAGCAGGCGGGGACTAGATGGCGAGACCCAGTACTTC. Translated, it gives CASRRGLDGETQYF. Supplemented by reference TRBV7-2 and TRBJ2-5, the full variable domain reads GAGVSQSPSNKVTEKGKDVELRCDPISGHTALYWYRQSLGQGLEFLIYFQGNSAPDKSGLPSDRFSAERTGGSVSTLTIQRTQQEDSAVYLCASRRGLDGETQYFGPGTRLLVL.

V and J are TRBV4-1 and TRBJ2-1, with 8 bases matching TRBD2. Judging by the DNA end, TRBJ2-7 fits better; the J call may be wrong. CDR1 and CDR2 (germline): MGHRA, YSYEKL. The CDR3 is 17 residues long. CDR3 nucleotides: TGCGCCAGCAGCCAAGATCGGGGCGGGGGGTTTTACAATGAGCAGTACTTC. Translated, it gives CASSQDRGGGFYNEQYF.

The gene calls are TRBV7-9 and TRBJ2-1, with D tentatively TRBD1 (5 bases). The CDR3 runs to 14 residues. Germline V gene sequence: CDR1 SEHNR, CDR2 FQNEAQ (reference sequence). The ends were cut back, 5 bases at V and 8 bases at J, with 16 bases in the middle. The CDR3 here is CASSTRQTKDEQFF. For the CDR3, the DNA is TGTGCCAGCAGCACCCGACAGACAAAGGATGAGCAGTTCTTC.

This clonotype showed up just a few times. The chain recombines TRBV20-1 with TRBJ2-3, with a tentative D call TRBD2 (5 bases). V lost 6 bases and J 0 bases, leaving 16 bases between the germline ends. The CDR3 is 15 residues long. Germline CDR1 is DFQATT and CDR2 is SNEGSKA (reference sequence). The chain's CDR3 is CSAEAPTQSTDTQYF. In nucleotides, the CDR3 is TGCAGTGCGGAGGCCCCAACCCAAAGCACAGATACGCAGTATTTT.

The J gene is TRBJ2-5, the V gene TRBV11-2, with D unresolved. V was trimmed by 5 bases and J by 2 bases, leaving 12 bases between them. The CDR3 is 14 amino acids. Germline values: CDR1 SGHAT, CDR2 FQNNGV. The CDR3 is CASSPHPPQETQYF. The CDR3 coding sequence is TGTGCCAGCAGCCCCCATCCCCCTCAAGAGACCCAGTACTTC. Full variable domain (outside the CDR3, taken from reference TRBV11-2 and TRBJ2-5): EAGVAQSPRYKIIEKRQSVAFWCNPISGHATLYWYQQILGQGPKLLIQFQNNGVVDDSQLPKDRFSAERLKGVDSTLKIQPAKLEDSAVYLCASSPHPPQETQYFGPGTRLLVL.

The chain joins TRBV5-1 to TRBJ2-1, with 16 bases lining up with TRBD2. This CDR3 is 17 amino acids long. V was clipped by 4 bases and J by 8 bases; unmatched bases: 9. CDR1 and CDR2 (germline): SGHRS, YFSETQ. CDR3 protein: CASSRSGTSGGADEQFF. Written as DNA, the CDR3 is TGCGCCAGCAGCCGGTCCGGGACTAGCGGGGGGGCGGATGAGCAGTTCTTC.

This clonotype showed up just a few times. The chain recombines TRBV2 with TRBJ2-1; D remains ambiguous. The ends were cut back, 3 bases at V and 0 bases at J, with 18 bases in the middle. From germline, CDR1 is SNHLY and CDR2 FYNNEI. The CDR3 covers 18 residues. The CDR3 sequence: CASSEWALATISYNEQFF. CDR3 coding DNA: TGTGCCAGCAGTGAGTGGGCCTTAGCTACTATCTCCTACAATGAGCAGTTCTTC. Filled out from reference TRBV2 and TRBJ2-1, the complete variable domain reads EPEVTQTPSHQVTQMGQEVILRCVPISNHLYFYWYRQILGQKVEFLVSFYNNEISEKSEIFDDQFSVERPDGSNFTLKIRSTKLEDSAMYFCASSEWALATISYNEQFFGPGTRLTVL.

This sequence joins TRBV12-3 or TRBV12-4 and TRBJ1-5; 9 bases are shared with TRBD1. The CDR3 runs 16 residues. Trimming took 5 bases from V and 5 from J; bases not matched to a gene: 10. The CDR3 DNA sequence: TGTGCCAGCAGTACACCGGGACAGGGTACACATCAGCCCCAGCATTTT. Translating gives CASSTPGQGTHQPQHF.

This clonotype was picked up one time. V is TRBV6-1 and J is TRBJ2-3, with 9 bases lining up with TRBD2. The CDR3 is 17 amino acids. V lost 4 bases, J lost 0 bases, and 8 bases stayed unmatched. Germline V CDR1 and CDR2: MNHNS, SASEGT. The CDR3 reads CASSGTILAGSTDTQYF. CDR3 DNA sequence: TGTGCCAGCAGTGGAACTATCCTAGCGGGGAGCACAGATACGCAGTATTTT.

V and J are TRBV11-2 and TRBJ1-5; 7 bases align to TRBD1. This CDR3 has 16 residues. The germline V gene encodes CDR1 SGHAT and CDR2 FQNNGV. The V and J ends lost 1 base and 4 bases, in that order; junction bases with no gene match: 7. Here the CDR3 reads CASSLVQGRGNQPQHF. The CDR3 DNA reads as TGTGCCAGCAGCTTAGTACAGGGGCGGGGGAATCAGCCCCAGCATTTT.

This clonotype was counted ten times or more. The chain couples TRBV10-3 to TRBJ1-2; D gene uncertain. The CDR3 loop spans 12 amino acids. Germline assignment: CDR1 ENHRY and CDR2 SYGVKD. Trimming stripped 2 bases from V and 3 bases from J, with 4 bases between. The CDR3 loop reads CAISETDYGYTF. For the CDR3, the DNA is TGTGCCATCAGTGAGACCGACTATGGCTACACCTTC.

This clonotype was recorded a few times. The chain carries TRBV19 and TRBJ2-4, with D possibly called TRBD1 or TRBD2 (5 bases each). V lost 5 bases and J lost 6, with 17 bases in between. Germline V gene lookup returns CDR1 LNHDA and CDR2 SQIVND (reference sequence). This CDR3 has 15 amino acids. This CDR3 is CASSPGRDRTNIQYF. In DNA form, the CDR3 reads TGTGCCAGTAGTCCCGGTCGGGACCGGACAAACATTCAGTACTTC.

V gene TRBV7-9 combines with J gene TRBJ2-5, with D possibly being TRBD2 (6 bases). The V gene's germline CDR1 is SEHNR and CDR2 FQNEAQ (reference sequence). V gave up 1 base and J gave up 7 bases, with 7 bases separating them. This CDR3 comprises 12 residues. Here the CDR3 reads CASSLGAGTQYF. The CDR3 DNA sequence: TGTGCCAGCAGCTTAGGAGCGGGGACCCAGTACTTC. The complete variable domain, with remaining parts taken from reference TRBV7-9 and TRBJ2-5, reads DTGVSQNPRHKITKRGQNVTFRCDPISEHNRLYWYRQTLGQGPEFLTYFQNEAQLEKSRLLSDRFSAERPKGSFSTLEIQRTEQGDSAMYLCASSLGAGTQYFGPGTRLLVL.

This clonotype was observed a handful of times. V gene TRBV7-9 combines with J gene TRBJ1-4, with D hard to call. V lost 5 bases and J lost 7, with 14 bases in between. The CDR3 loop spans 14 amino acids. The germline CDR1 and CDR2 sequences are SEHNR and FQNEAQ (reference sequence). The CDR3 here is CASSPGLYSEKLFF. CDR3 nucleotides: TGTGCCAGCAGCCCGGGCCTATATAGTGAAAAACTGTTTTTT.

This clonotype was counted between two and nine times. The J gene is TRBJ2-3, the V gene TRBV20-1, with 9 bases fitting TRBD2. Germline-derived CDR1 and CDR2 are DFQATT and SNEGSKA (reference sequence). J gave up 2 bases and V 5 bases, and 5 bases lay outside the gene matches. The CDR3 totals 14 residues. CDR3 DNA sequence: TGCAGTGCTTGGTCTAGCGGGAACACAGATACGCAGTATTTT. Its protein product is CSAWSSGNTDTQYF.

Concerning this clonotype itself: Its ends do not fully match the called genes, so a read error is possible. The chain employs TRBV4-1 and TRBJ1-5; 9 bases are shared with TRBD1. This CDR3 region has 15 residues. The germline V gene has CDR1 MGHRA and CDR2 YSYEKL. The CDR3 reads CASGQEGQGRSPQHF. The CDR3 DNA is TGCGCCAGCGGCCAGGAAGGACAGGGGCGATCGCCCCAGCATTTT.

This clonotype showed up just a few times. This chain uses TRBV11-2 with TRBJ1-1; D possibly corresponds to TRBD1 (5 bases). Germline CDR1 SGHAT, CDR2 FQNNGV. CDR3 size: 13 residues. The V end was cut by 5 bases, the J end by 10 bases, with 17 bases between. The CDR3 sequence: CASSQPGGVGAFF. CDR3 bases: TGTGCCAGCAGCCAACCGGGGGGGGTAGGAGCTTTCTTT.